This T cell receptor (beta chain) was identified during a study of blood T cell repertoires in COVID-19 (dated by TCRdb to 2018 to 2020). Notes on the research overall: Collaborator samples came from the United States, Italy and Spain and covered acute and convalescent phases of COVID-19. Sample metadata almost always included a de-identified subject ID, COVID-19 status, age in years and sex. Deeply sampled blood TCRbeta repertoires from subjects exposed to, actively infected with, or recovered from COVID-19 were included in the dataset. HLA class I and class II types, where available, came from metadata supplied by the sample provider rather than from assay-based typing. The repertoires were made available in a free public database intended to serve as a resource for research on the immune response to SARS-CoV-2. The material from the prospective study consisted of cDNA or gDNA derived from T cells, B-cell-depleted T cells, or PBMCs. Samples came from the ongoing ImmuneRACE study (first 160 participants) plus 1,254 subjects from 6 global collaborators. Broad study findings and their caveats: The amount of clinical and demographic metadata varied by source and participant and was provided uncurated.

TCRbeta CDR3 regions were amplified from genomic DNA by means of the immunoSEQ Assay, a bias-controlled multiplex PCR. The original pipeline was this. Nucleated cell counts per sample were estimated from amplification of reference gene primers within the assay. Sequence reads were collapsed and filtered to measure the absolute abundance of every unique TCRbeta CDR3 rearrangement. For each sample, productive Simpson clonality was calculated by taking the square root of Simpson's diversity index across productive rearrangements. TCRdb carries this immuneACCESS record with in-frame sequences only. Its versions omit some clonotypes, under half of them owing to an unresolved V gene in the studies checked, with the rest unexplained. The D gene and trimming were derived from the DNA, and the V and J assignments and clone size from that table. The sample yields about 120,000 clones; approximately 87% were counted once. The ten biggest clones cover roughly 7.9% of the sample.

A second Seattle source provided samples from volunteer blood donors who had recovered from COVID-19. The collaborating institutions used their own protocols to collect whole blood in K2EDTA tubes. For TCRbeta analysis, collaborator samples were shipped as frozen whole blood, as isolated PBMCs, or as DNA extracted from either sample type. Trimming accounts for 4 bases at V and 1 base at J, while the number of junction bases matched to no gene is 3. From its cysteine to its phenylalanine, the CDR3 spans 14 amino acids. This entry keeps only the CDR3 DNA: 42 bases, framed from base 1. The germline V gene yields SGHRS for CDR1 and YFSETQ for CDR2. A note on this clone: Its specific antigen is unknown. Base-call qualities are not available, and no considerably larger clone is one nucleotide away.

The specimen was peripheral blood. This chain joins TRBV5-1 to TRBJ2-7, with 9 bases aligning to TRBD1. The source is a man in his 70s who had recovered from COVID-19. The bases are TGCGCCAGCAGCGCGGGACAGGGATCCTACGAGCAGTACTTC. Its product reads: CASSAGQGSYEQYF. This CDR3, with the reference TRBV5-1 and TRBJ2-7 proteins standing in past its ends, gives the full variable domain KAGVTQTPRYLIKTRGQQVTLSCSPISGHRSVSWYQQTPGQGLQFLFEYFSETQRNKGNFPGRFSGRQFSNSRSEMNVSTLELGDSALYLCASSAGQGSYEQYFGPGTRLTVT.